What follows are 22 T cell receptor beta chains derived from one specimen sequenced in a study of cytomegalovirus exposure and HLA in healthy donors. This PCR relied on a set of 60 Vbeta primers and 13 Jbeta primers. Method: immunoSEQ multiplex PCR; TCRdb's copy keeps in-frame clones and lacks some. The repertoire holds approximately 210,000 clones, with around 83% as singletons. Sequenced sample: PBMCs. These receptors all stem from a woman aged 50 to 60 in good health and CMV-seropositive.

The V gene is TRBV7-3, the J gene TRBJ2-5; 7 positions agree with TRBD1. After removal of 2 bases from V and 2 bases from J, the junction contained 8 bases not matched to a gene. Germline assignment: CDR1 SGHTA and CDR2 FQGTGA. CDR3 length: 16 amino acids. The CDR3 DNA reads as TGTGCCAGCAGCTTAGAAGGGACAGCTTCACAAGAGACCCAGTACTTC. Translated, it gives CASSLEGTASQETQYF.

The CDR3 region is CASSLLAGTDTQYF. DNA for the CDR3: TGTGCCAGCAGTTTACTAGCGGGCACAGATACGCAGTATTTT. This rearrangement joins TRBV27 to TRBJ2-3; 7 nucleotides match TRBD2. The V and J ends lost 2 bases and 1 base, in that order; junction bases with no gene match: 0. This CDR3 contains 14 residues. CDR1 is MNHEY and CDR2 is SMNVEV in the germline V gene (reference sequence).

The rearrangement joins TRBV11-2 to TRBJ2-2; TRBD2 aligns across 8 bases. V gave up 5 bases and J gave up 4 bases; unmatched junction bases: 3. The CDR3 is made up of 14 amino acids. CDR1 SGHAT and CDR2 FQNNGV come from the germline V gene. Written as DNA, the CDR3 is TGTGCCAGCAGCATAGCGGGGATCACCGGGGAGCTGTTTTTT. Encoded protein: CASSIAGITGELFF.

This clone showed up just a few times. The chain recombines TRBV5-1 with TRBJ1-1; the D is unclear. This CDR3 comprises 15 residues. V was pared by 4 bases and J by 1 base, with 14 bases between. Per germline, CDR1 SGHRS and CDR2 YFSETQ. CDR3: CASSPPQHSNTEAFF. In DNA, the CDR3 is TGCGCCAGCAGCCCGCCCCAACATTCGAACACTGAAGCTTTCTTT. The full variable domain, completed using reference TRBV5-1 and TRBJ1-1, is KAGVTQTPRYLIKTRGQQVTLSCSPISGHRSVSWYQQTPGQGLQFLFEYFSETQRNKGNFPGRFSGRQFSNSRSEMNVSTLELGDSALYLCASSPPQHSNTEAFFGQGTRLTVV.

This chain links TRBV10-3 with TRBJ1-3; tentative D call: TRBD1 (5 bases). This CDR3 region has 13 residues. Germline V lookup: CDR1 ENHRY, CDR2 SYGVKD. Trimming cost V 8 bases and J 0 bases, with 8 bases left between them. CDR3 in amino acids: CAIRGNSGNTIYF. In DNA, the CDR3 is TGTGCCATCCGGGGGAACTCTGGAAACACCATATATTTT.

The genes are TRBV28 and TRBJ2-1, with 16 nucleotides matching TRBD2. Germline CDR1 MDHEN, CDR2 SYDVKM. The CDR3 contains 20 residues. The J segment lost 1 base and the V segment lost 3 bases, leaving 9 bases of the junction unmatched. CDR3 residues: CASSFQPGLAGGRSYNEQFF. DNA of the CDR3: TGTGCCAGCAGTTTCCAACCGGGACTAGCGGGGGGGAGGTCCTACAATGAGCAGTTCTTC.

The sample holds one count of this clone. J is TRBJ1-1 and V is TRBV6-6; tentatively, D is TRBD1 (6 bases). V lost 5 bases, J lost 10 bases, and 11 bases lay in between. The CDR3 contains 11 residues. Germline CDR1 MNHNY, CDR2 SVGAGI (reference sequence). CDR3 sequence reads: CASSGGQIAFF. In DNA, the CDR3 is TGTGCCAGCAGTGGCGGACAGATAGCTTTCTTT.

This clone appeared once. V usage is TRBV4-2 and J usage is TRBJ2-3; D is unresolved. The CDR3 is made up of 15 amino acids. V lost 3 bases and J 0 bases, leaving 10 bases between the germline ends. The germline CDR1 and CDR2 sequences are LGHNA and YNFKEQ. The CDR3 region has the DNA TGTGCCAGCAGCCATCGCGAGCCTAGCACAGATACGCAGTATTTT. This sequence encodes CASSHREPSTDTQYF.

This rearrangement joins TRBV5-1 to TRBJ2-5; 13 bases fit TRBD2. V shed 2 bases and J 2 bases; nucleotides not matched to a gene: 6. Germline V gene data show CDR1 as SGHRS and CDR2 as YFSETQ. This CDR3 has 17 amino acids. CDR3 sequence (DNA): TGCGCCAGCAGCTTACTAGCGGGGGGGCCAGGGCAAGAGACCCAGTACTTC. Its protein product is CASSLLAGGPGQETQYF.

The rearrangement links TRBV5-1 to TRBJ2-7; D might be TRBD1 (5 bases). The V and J ends lost 1 base and 0 bases respectively, with 11 bases between them. Germline V lookup: CDR1 SGHRS, CDR2 YFSETQ. The CDR3 extends over 15 amino acids. CDR3 nucleotides: TGCGCCAGCAGCTTGTCGCACAGGACCTCCTACGAGCAGTACTTC. As protein: CASSLSHRTSYEQYF.

V gene TRBV7-9 combines with J gene TRBJ2-1; a possible D gene is TRBD1 (6 bases). The CDR3 totals 11 residues. V gave up 5 bases and J gave up 9 bases, with 8 bases separating them. CDR1 is SEHNR, CDR2 FQNEAQ, per germline (reference sequence). In DNA form, the CDR3 reads TGTGCCAGCAGCGCCAGGGGTGAGCAGTTCTTC. Translated: CASSARGEQFF.

The chain couples TRBV5-8 to TRBJ2-4; 7 nucleotides line up with TRBD1. Per the germline V gene, CDR1 is SGHTS and CDR2 is YDEGEE. V was pared by 4 bases and J by 1 base, with 2 bases of the junction left unmatched. The CDR3 length is 14 residues. For the CDR3, the DNA is TGTGCCAGCAGCAAGGACAGGGCCAAAAACATTCAGTACTTC. It encodes CASSKDRAKNIQYF.

This clone was observed a single time. J is TRBJ2-2 and V is TRBV5-4; 8 positions agree with TRBD1. The J segment lost 3 bases and the V segment lost 5 bases, leaving 6 bases of the junction unmatched. Germline lookup yields CDR1 SGHNT and CDR2 YYREEE (reference sequence). This CDR3 has 15 amino acids. CDR3 protein: CASRPSRGHTGELFF. Here the CDR3 DNA reads TGTGCCAGCAGGCCCTCCAGGGGGCACACCGGGGAGCTGTTTTTT.

The genes are TRBV2 and TRBJ1-5; D perhaps matches TRBD1 (5 bases). This CDR3 has 14 amino acids. Germline values: CDR1 SNHLY, CDR2 FYNNEI. Between the trimmed V and J ends, which lost 4 bases and 7 bases, there was a span of 14 bases. The CDR3 region has the DNA TGTGCCAGCAGTGTAGGGGACGGACTACAGCCCCAGCATTTT. It translates to CASSVGDGLQPQHF. Using reference TRBV2 and TRBJ1-5 for the parts outside the CDR3, the full variable domain is EPEVTQTPSHQVTQMGQEVILRCVPISNHLYFYWYRQILGQKVEFLVSFYNNEISEKSEIFDDQFSVERPDGSNFTLKIRSTKLEDSAMYFCASSVGDGLQPQHFGDGTRLSIL.

The rearrangement links TRBV7-8 to TRBJ2-7; D might be TRBD1 (5 bases). The V end lost 1 base, the J end lost 0 bases, and 10 bases lay between the germline ends. Germline loops: CDR1 SGHVS, CDR2 FQNEAQ. The CDR3 is 15 residues long. The CDR3 DNA follows: TGTGCCAGCAGCTTAGATCTAGGGGCCTCCTACGAGCAGTACTTC. Its translation: CASSLDLGASYEQYF. Based on the CDR3 plus reference TRBV7-8 and TRBJ2-7, the full variable domain is GAGVSQSPRYKVAKRGQDVALRCDPISGHVSLFWYQQALGQGPEFLTYFQNEAQLDKSGLPSDRFFAERPEGSVSTLKIQRTQQEDSAVYLCASSLDLGASYEQYFGPGTRLTVT.

The genes are TRBV7-9 and TRBJ2-3; TRBD2 aligns across 9 bases. The CDR3 loop spans 18 amino acids. The V and J ends lost 3 bases and 2 bases, in that order; junction bases with no gene match: 12. Per germline, CDR1 SEHNR and CDR2 FQNEAQ (reference sequence). The CDR3 here is CASSFGSGGPPFTDTQYF. As DNA, the CDR3 is TGTGCCAGCAGCTTTGGCAGCGGGGGGCCGCCCTTCACAGATACGCAGTATTTT.

This sequence joins TRBV18 and TRBJ2-1, with 9 bases that match TRBD1. The CDR3 is 13 residues long. V dropped 3 bases and J dropped 8; count of bases not matched to a gene: 2. Germline V lookup: CDR1 KGHSH, CDR2 LQKENI. CDR3 protein: CASSPRTGDEQFF. As DNA, the CDR3 is TGTGCCAGCTCACCGAGGACAGGGGATGAGCAGTTCTTC.

The chain uses TRBV7-2 and TRBJ2-7, with D tentatively TRBD2 (7 bases). The CDR3 consists of 15 residues. V was pared by 4 bases and J by 6 bases, with 19 bases between. Germline V lookup: CDR1 SGHTA, CDR2 FQGNSA. CDR3 nucleotides: TGTGCCAGCAGCTCGTCGGGGGGCGCGGGGCGCGAGCAGTACTTC. This translates into CASSSSGGAGREQYF.

J is TRBJ2-5 and V is TRBV19, with D possibly matching TRBD1 (6 bases). The CDR3 extends over 14 amino acids. Germline V gene data show CDR1 as LNHDA and CDR2 as SQIVND (reference sequence). V was pared by 3 bases and J by 4 bases, with 12 bases between. This CDR3 reads CASSMGARRETQYF. DNA for the CDR3: TGTGCCAGTAGTATGGGGGCGCGGAGAGAGACCCAGTACTTC.

The chain recombines TRBV19 with TRBJ1-2; 7 positions agree with TRBD1. There are 14 residues in the CDR3. Per the germline V gene, CDR1 is LNHDA and CDR2 is SQIVND (reference sequence). J was trimmed by 4 bases and V by 4 bases; bases with no gene match: 6. The CDR3 DNA reads TGTGCCAGTAGTACCCCAGGGGGTCTCTATGGCTACACCTTC. Encoded protein: CASSTPGGLYGYTF.

The J gene is TRBJ2-7, the V gene TRBV5-5, with a possible D match to TRBD1 (6 bases). The CDR3 runs 16 residues. Trimming left V 2 bases short and J 0 bases short, with 15 bases between. The V gene's germline CDR1 is SGHKS and CDR2 YYEKEE (reference sequence). CDR3 amino acids: CASSLAWTANSYEQYF. The CDR3 DNA follows: TGTGCCAGCAGCTTAGCCTGGACAGCAAACTCCTACGAGCAGTACTTC. The full variable domain, with the rest looked up from reference TRBV5-5 and TRBJ2-7, is DAGVTQSPTHLIKTRGQQVTLRCSPISGHKSVSWYQQVLGQGPQFIFQYYEKEERGRGNFPDRFSARQFPNYSSELNVNALLLGDSALYLCASSLAWTANSYEQYFGPGTRLTVT.

The CDR3 region is CASGPHAGAYNEQFF. CDR3 sequence (DNA): TGTGCCAGCGGACCTCATGCGGGGGCTTACAATGAGCAGTTCTTC. The chain carries TRBV6-1 and TRBJ2-1; perhaps TRBD2 as D (7 bases). Trimming shortened V by 8 bases and J by 4 bases, and 18 bases separated the two germline ends. CDR3 length: 15 amino acids. Per the germline V gene, CDR1 is MNHNS and CDR2 is SASEGT.